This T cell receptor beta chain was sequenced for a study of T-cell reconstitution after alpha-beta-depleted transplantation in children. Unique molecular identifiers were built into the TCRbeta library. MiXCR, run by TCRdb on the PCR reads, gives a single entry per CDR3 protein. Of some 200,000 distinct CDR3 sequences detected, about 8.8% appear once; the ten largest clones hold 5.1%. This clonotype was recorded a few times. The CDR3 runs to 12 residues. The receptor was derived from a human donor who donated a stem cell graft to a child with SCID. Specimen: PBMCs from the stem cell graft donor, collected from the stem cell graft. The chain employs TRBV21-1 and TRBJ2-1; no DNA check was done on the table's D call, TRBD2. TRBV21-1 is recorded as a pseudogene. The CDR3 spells CASIKGENEQFF. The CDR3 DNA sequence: TGTGCCAGCATCAAAGGGGAGAATGAGCAGTTCTTC.